This record covers a single T cell receptor beta chain. Its antigen is undetermined. The sample originates from a study of T cells after yellow fever vaccination. The wider study: It was SMART-Seq v4 Ultra Low Input that prepared the fractions with low cell numbers. Notes on the study in general: Subsequent booster samples again held most clones from primary vaccination (more than 95% CD4, about 85% CD8). Weaker overall, the secondary response nonetheless peaked faster (day 5 versus 15).

The J segment lost 7 bases and the V segment lost 5 bases, leaving 7 bases of the junction unmatched. The CDR3 has 14 amino acids. CDR1 is MNHEY, CDR2 SVGEGT, per germline. UMIs and a universal primer site were added when TCR cDNA was made by 5'RACE template switching. TCRdb called the 5' RACE reads again in MiXCR, with one record for every CDR3 protein. The sample gives 99,000 or so distinct CDR3 sequences, less than 6% of which show up once; about 41% is in the top ten. The receptor was derived from a man in his late teens or twenties who received the YFV17D yellow fever vaccine. The chain couples TRBV6-2 or TRBV6-3 to TRBJ2-1; the match to TRBD2 covers 8 bases. Sequencing was performed on CD8+ T cells sorted from PBMCs, taken 10 days after the yellow fever booster vaccination. CDR3 in DNA: TGTGCCAGCAGTCTCGGGGGGGCCGAGAATGAGCAGTTCTTC. It is translated as CASSLGGAENEQFF.